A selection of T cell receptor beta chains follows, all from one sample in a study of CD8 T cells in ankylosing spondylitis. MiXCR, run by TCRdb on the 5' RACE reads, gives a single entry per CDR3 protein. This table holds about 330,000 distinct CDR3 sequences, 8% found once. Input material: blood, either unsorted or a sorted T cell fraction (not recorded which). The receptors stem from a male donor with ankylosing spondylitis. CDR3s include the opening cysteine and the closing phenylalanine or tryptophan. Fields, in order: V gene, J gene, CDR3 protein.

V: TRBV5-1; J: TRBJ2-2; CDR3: CASSLGGRRNTGELFF
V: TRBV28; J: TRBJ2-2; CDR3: CASSLQGFGELFF
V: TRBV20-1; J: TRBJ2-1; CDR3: CSARDRSGSIVYEQFF
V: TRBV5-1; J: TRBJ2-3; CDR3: CASRQGVVDTQYF
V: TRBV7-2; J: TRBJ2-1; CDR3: CASWGTGTGSYNEQFF
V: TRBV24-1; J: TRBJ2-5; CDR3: CATSDAEKETQYF
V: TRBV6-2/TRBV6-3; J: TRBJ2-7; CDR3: CASGRRDYEQYF
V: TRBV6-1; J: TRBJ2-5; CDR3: CASSLPEEGSQYF
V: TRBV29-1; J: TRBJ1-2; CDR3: CSVAFGAYDGYTF
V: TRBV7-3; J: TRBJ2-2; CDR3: CASSPTSGAGGELFF
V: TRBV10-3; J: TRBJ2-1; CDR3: CATTSGSDNEQFF
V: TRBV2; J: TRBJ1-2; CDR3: CASKQLSGYTF
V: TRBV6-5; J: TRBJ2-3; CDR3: CASSYSADTTQYF
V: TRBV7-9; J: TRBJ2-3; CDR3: CASSLEFGTSTDTQYF
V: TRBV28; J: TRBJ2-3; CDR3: CAVRGRVNTQYF
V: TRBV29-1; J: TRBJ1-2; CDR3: CSVDLAASNYGYTF
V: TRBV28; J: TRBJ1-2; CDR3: CASSSSWLGGYTF
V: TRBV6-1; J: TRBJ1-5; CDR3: CASGQDFGGQPQHF
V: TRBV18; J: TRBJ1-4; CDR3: CASSPPTPRGEKLFF
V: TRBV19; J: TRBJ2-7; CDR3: CASSMGPGGTGEQYF
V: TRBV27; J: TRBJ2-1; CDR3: CASSRRGTSYNEQFF
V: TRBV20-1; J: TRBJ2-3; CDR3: CSARDLRGDRSTDTQYF
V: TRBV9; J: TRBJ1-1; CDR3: CASSVGGSTTEAFF
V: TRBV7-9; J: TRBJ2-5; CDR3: CASSWTSGSDRETQYF
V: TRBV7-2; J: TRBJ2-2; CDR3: CASRRRQGNTGELFF
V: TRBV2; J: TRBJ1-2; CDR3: CASSEGSNYGYTF
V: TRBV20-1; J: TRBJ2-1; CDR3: CSARVGRLAEFF
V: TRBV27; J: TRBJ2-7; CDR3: CASISNRGEQYF
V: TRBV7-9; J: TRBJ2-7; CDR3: CASSFIQVSHEQYF
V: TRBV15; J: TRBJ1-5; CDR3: CATSSPHRVVVPQHF
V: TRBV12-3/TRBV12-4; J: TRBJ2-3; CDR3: CASSQRGTGHSSDTQYF
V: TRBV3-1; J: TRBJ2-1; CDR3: CASSQRETLYNEQFF
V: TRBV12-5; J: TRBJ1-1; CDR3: CASGSAWTGGNTEAFF
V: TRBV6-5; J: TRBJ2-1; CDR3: CASSYSRGNEQFF
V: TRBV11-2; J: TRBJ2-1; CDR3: CASSLVASARFSYNEQFF
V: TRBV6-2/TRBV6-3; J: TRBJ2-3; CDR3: CASSAPGSDTQYF
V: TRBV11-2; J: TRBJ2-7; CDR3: CASSEVQGLLREQYF
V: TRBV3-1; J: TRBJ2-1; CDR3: CASSPWSNNEQFF
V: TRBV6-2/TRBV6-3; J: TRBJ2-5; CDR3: CASSYSTGTSVLETQYF
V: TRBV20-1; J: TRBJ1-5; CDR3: CSARPAMRPQHF
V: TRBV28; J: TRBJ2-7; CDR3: CASSFLRFGYEQYF
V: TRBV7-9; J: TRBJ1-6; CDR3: CASSLPPGQNSPLHF
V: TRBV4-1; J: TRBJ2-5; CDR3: CASSTIGQRETQYF
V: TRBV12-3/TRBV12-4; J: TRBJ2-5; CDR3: CASSLSGRALETQYF
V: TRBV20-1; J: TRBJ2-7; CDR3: CSGISAGGGPYEQYF
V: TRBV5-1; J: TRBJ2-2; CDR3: CASSALQGNGVKLFF
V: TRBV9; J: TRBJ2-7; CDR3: CASSVARGLSSEQYF
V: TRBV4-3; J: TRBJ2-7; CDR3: CASSQAPGYEQYF
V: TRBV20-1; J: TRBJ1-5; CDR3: CSAPKPGLGLNQPQHF
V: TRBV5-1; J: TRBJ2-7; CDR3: CASSSLRGPVEQYF
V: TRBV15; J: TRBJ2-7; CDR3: CATSRDRAVSYEQYF
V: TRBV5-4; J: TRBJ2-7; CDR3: CASSLVRGGSNSYEQYF
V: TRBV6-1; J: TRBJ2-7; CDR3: CASSPNDGSSYEQYF
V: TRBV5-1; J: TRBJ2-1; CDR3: CASSHREGPPNEQFF
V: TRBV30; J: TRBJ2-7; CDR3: CAWADRPSYEQYF
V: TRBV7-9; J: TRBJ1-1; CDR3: CASSRDSKNTEAFF
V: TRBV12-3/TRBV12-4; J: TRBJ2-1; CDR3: CASSSIAGGSYNEQFF
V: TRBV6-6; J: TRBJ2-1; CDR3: CASSWTYNEQFF
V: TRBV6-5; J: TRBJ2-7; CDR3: CASSSGLGPAYEQYF